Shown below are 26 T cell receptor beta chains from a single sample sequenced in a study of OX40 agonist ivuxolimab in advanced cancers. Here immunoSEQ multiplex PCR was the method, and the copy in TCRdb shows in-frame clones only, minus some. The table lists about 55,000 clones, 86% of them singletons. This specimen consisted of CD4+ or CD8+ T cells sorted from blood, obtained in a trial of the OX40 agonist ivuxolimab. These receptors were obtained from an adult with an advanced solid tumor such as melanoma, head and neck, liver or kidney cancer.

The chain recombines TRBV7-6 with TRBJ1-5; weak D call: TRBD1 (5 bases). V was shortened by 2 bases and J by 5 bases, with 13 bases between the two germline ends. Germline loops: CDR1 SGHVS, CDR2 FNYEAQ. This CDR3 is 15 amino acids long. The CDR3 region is CASSLTGQGDQPQHF. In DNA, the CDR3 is TGTGCCAGCAGCTTAACCGGCCAGGGAGATCAGCCCCAGCATTTT.

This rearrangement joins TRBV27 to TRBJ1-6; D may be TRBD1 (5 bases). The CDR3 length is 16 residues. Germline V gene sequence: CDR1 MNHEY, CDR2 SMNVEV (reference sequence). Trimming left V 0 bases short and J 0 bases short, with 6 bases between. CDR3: CASSLSGDSYNSPLHF. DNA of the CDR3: TGTGCCAGCAGTTTATCAGGGGACTCCTATAATTCACCCCTCCACTTT.

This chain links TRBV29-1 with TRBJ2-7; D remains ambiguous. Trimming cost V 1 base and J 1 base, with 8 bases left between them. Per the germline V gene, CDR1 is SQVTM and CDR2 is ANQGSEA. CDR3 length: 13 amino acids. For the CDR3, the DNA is TGCAGCGTTGAAGGTCTGACTTCCTACGAGCAGTACTTC. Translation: CSVEGLTSYEQYF.

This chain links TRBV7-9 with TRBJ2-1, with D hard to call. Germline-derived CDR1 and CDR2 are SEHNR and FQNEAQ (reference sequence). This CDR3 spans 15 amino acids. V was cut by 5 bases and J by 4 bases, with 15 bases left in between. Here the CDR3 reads CASSPPDLLYNEQFF. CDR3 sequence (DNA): TGTGCCAGCAGCCCCCCCGACCTCTTATACAATGAGCAGTTCTTC.

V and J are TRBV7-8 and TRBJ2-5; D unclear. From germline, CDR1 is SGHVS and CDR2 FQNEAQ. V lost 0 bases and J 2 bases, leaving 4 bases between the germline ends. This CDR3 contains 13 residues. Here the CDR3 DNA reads TGTGCCAGCAGCTTAGCGGCACAAGAGACCCAGTACTTC. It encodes CASSLAAQETQYF.

The CDR3 sequence is CASSPIGPGGNYGYTF. CDR3 DNA sequence: TGTGCCAGCTCACCTATAGGGCCCGGGGGAAACTATGGCTACACCTTC. This sequence joins TRBV18 and TRBJ1-2; D is perhaps TRBD1 (5 bases). Trimming left V 3 bases short and J 2 bases short, with 16 bases between. The CDR3 is 16 residues long. CDR1 and CDR2 from the germline V gene are KGHSH and LQKENI. Full variable domain (remainder filled in from reference TRBV18 and TRBJ1-2): NAGVMQNPRHLVRRRGQEARLRCSPMKGHSHVYWYRQLPEEGLKFMVYLQKENIIDESGMPKERFSAEFPKEGPSILRIQQVVRGDSAAYFCASSPIGPGGNYGYTFGSGTRLTVV.

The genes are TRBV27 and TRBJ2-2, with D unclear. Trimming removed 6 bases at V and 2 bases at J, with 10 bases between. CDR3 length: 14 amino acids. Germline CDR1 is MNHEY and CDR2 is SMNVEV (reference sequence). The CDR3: CASSNGLNTGELFF. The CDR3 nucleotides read TGTGCCAGCAGCAACGGGCTAAACACCGGGGAGCTGTTTTTT.

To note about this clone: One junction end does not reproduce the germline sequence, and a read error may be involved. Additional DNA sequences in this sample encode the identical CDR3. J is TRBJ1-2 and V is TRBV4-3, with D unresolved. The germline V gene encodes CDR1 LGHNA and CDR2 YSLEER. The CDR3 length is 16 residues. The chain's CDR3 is CASSQGLSGANYGYTF. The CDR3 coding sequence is TGCGCCAGTAGCCAAGGTCTCTCGGGCGCCAACTATGGCTACACCTTC.

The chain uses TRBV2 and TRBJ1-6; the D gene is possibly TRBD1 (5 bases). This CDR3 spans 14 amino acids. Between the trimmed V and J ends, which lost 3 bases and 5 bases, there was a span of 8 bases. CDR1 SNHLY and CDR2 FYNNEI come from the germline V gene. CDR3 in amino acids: CASSDRRDNSPLHF. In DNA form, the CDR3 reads TGTGCCAGCAGTGACCGCAGGGATAATTCACCCCTCCACTTT.

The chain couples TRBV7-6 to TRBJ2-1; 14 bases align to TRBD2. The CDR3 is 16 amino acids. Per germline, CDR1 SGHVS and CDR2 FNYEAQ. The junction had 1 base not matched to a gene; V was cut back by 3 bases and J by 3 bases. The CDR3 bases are TGTGCCAGCAGCTTGACTAGCGGGGGGGGCTACAATGAGCAGTTCTTC. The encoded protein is CASSLTSGGGYNEQFF.

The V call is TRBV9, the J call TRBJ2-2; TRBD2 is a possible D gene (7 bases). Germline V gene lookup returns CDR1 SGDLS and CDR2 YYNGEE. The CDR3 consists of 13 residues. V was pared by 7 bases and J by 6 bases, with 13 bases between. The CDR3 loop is CASGGGNAGELFF. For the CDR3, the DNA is TGTGCCAGCGGCGGGGGCAACGCCGGGGAGCTGTTTTTT.

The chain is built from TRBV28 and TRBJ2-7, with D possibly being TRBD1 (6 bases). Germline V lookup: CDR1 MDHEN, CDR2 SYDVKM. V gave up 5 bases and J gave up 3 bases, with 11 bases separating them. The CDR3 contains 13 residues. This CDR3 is CASSLGQIYEQYF. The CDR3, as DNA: TGTGCCAGCAGTCTAGGACAGATCTACGAGCAGTACTTC. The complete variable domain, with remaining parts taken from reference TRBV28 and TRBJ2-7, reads DVKVTQSSRYLVKRTGEKVFLECVQDMDHENMFWYRQDPGLGLRLIYFSYDVKMKEKGDIPEGYSVSREKKERFSLILESASTNQTSMYLCASSLGQIYEQYFGPGTRLTVT.

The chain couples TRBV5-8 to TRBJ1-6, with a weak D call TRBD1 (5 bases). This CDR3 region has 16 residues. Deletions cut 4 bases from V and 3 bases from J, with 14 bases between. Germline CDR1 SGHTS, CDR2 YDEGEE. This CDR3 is CASSPVRGNYNSPLHF. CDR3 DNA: TGTGCCAGCAGCCCGGTGAGGGGAAACTATAATTCACCCCTCCACTTT.

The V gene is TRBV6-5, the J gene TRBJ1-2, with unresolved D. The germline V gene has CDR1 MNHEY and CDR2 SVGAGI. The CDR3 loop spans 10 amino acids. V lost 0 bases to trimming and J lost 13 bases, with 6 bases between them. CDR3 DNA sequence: TGTGCCAGCAGTTACTCGGCTACCACCTTC. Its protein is CASSYSATTF.

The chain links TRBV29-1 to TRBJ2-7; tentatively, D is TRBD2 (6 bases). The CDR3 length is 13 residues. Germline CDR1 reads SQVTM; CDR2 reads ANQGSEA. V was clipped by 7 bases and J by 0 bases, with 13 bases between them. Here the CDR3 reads CSGGDGSSYEQYF. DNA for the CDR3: TGCAGCGGGGGGGACGGGAGCTCCTACGAGCAGTACTTC.

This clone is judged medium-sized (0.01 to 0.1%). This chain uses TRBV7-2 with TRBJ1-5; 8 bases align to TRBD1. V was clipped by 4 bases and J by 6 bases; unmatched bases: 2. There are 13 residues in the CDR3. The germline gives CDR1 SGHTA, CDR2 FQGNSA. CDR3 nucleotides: TGTGCCAGCAGCTGGACAGGGTTTCAGCCCCAGCATTTT. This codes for CASSWTGFQPQHF.

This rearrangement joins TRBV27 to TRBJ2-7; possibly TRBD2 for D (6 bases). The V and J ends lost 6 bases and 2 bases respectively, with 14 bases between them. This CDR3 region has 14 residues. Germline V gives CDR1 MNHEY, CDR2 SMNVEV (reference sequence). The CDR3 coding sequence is TGTGCCAGCAGCCCCGGGACTTCTCCCTACGAGCAGTACTTC. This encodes CASSPGTSPYEQYF.

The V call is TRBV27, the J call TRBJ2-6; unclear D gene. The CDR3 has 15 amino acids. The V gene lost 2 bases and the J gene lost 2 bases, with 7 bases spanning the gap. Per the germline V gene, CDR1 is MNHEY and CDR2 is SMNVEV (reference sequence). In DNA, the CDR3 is TGTGCCAGCAGTTTACGCCCGCCTGGGGCCAACGTCCTGACTTTC. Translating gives CASSLRPPGANVLTF.

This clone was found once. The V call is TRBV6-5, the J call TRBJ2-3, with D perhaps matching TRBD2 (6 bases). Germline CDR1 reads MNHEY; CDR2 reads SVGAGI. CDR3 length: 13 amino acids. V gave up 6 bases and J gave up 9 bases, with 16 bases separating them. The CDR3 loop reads CASRTPPGETQYF. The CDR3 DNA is TGTGCCAGCAGAACACCCCCGGGGGAGACGCAGTATTTT.

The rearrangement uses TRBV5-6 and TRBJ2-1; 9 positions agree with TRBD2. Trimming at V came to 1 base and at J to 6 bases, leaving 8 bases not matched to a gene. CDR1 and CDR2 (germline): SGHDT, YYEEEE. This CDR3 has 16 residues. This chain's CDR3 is CASSLPGAGGTNEQFF. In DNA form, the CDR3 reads TGTGCCAGCAGCTTGCCTGGGGCGGGGGGGACCAATGAGCAGTTCTTC.

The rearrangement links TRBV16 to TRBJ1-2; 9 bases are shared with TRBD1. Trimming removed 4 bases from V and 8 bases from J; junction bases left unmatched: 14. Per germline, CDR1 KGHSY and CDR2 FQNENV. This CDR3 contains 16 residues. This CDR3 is CASSLAPAGTGLGYTF. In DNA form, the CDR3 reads TGTGCCAGCAGCCTAGCCCCAGCCGGGACAGGGCTCGGCTACACCTTC. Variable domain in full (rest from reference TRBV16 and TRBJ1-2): GEEVAQTPKHLVRGEGQKAKLYCAPIKGHSYVFWYQQVLKNEFKFLISFQNENVFDETGMPKERFSAKCLPNSPCSLEIQATKLEDSAVYFCASSLAPAGTGLGYTFGSGTRLTVV.

The chain's CDR3 is CASSQDRGIYGYTF. CDR3 nucleotide sequence: TGTGCCAGCAGCCAGGACAGGGGGATCTATGGCTACACCTTC. V usage is TRBV27 and J usage is TRBJ1-2; the match to TRBD1 covers 10 bases. Germline V lookup: CDR1 MNHEY, CDR2 SMNVEV (reference sequence). V lost 6 bases and J lost 4; bases outside the gene matches: 5. The CDR3 totals 14 residues.

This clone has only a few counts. CDR3 amino acids: CASSYPSGQGADTQYF. The CDR3 nucleotides are TGTGCCAGCAGTTACCCTTCGGGACAGGGGGCAGATACGCAGTATTTT. The rearrangement uses TRBV6-5 and TRBJ2-3; TRBD1 matches at 11 bases. The CDR3 extends over 16 amino acids. With 2 bases clipped from V and 4 bases from J, the junction kept 5 bases outside the gene matches. From germline, CDR1 is MNHEY and CDR2 SVGAGI.

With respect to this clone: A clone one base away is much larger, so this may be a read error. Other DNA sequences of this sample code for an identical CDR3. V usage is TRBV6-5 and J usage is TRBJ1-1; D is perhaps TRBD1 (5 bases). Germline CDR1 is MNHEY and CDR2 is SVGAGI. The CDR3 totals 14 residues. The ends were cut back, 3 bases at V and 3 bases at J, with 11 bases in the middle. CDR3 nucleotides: TGTGCCAGCAGTTATGGGGGGGAGGACACTGAAGCTTTCTTT. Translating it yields CASSYGGEDTEAFF.

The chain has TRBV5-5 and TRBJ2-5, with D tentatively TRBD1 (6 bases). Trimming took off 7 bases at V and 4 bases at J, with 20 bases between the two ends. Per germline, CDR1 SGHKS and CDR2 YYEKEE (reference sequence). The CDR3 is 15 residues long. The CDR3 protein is CASAWKWGPGETQYF. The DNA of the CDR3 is TGTGCCAGCGCCTGGAAGTGGGGGCCCGGAGAGACCCAGTACTTC.

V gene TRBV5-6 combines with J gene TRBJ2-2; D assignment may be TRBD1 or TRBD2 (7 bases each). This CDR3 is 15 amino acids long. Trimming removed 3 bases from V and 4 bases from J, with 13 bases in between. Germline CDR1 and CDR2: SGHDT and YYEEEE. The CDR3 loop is CASSSPGGVTGELFF. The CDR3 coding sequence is TGTGCCAGCAGCTCCCCAGGGGGGGTCACCGGGGAGCTGTTTTTT.